This entry concerns a single T cell receptor (beta chain). What it recognizes is unknown. Bulk tumor genomic DNA served as template, at around 580 ng per sample. Doctors removed several biopsies from each primary tumor during surgery, keeping them far apart. Patients went through curative surgery, and their non-small cell lung cancer was untreated and newly diagnosed. CDR1 is SGHNT and CDR2 is YYREEE in the germline V gene (reference sequence). The CDR3 contains 15 residues. Trimming at V came to 6 bases and at J to 7 bases, leaving 10 bases not matched to a gene. The entry originates in a study of immune heterogeneity within non-small cell lung tumors. Study overall: The composition of the tumors was a few squamous cell carcinomas, 9 to 11 non-squamous carcinomas and 1 not otherwise specified.

Multiplex PCR (32 V and 13 J primers) was used to amplify the TCR beta CDR3. TCRdb re-called the multiplex PCR reads through MiXCR, storing one row per CDR3 protein. This table has about 4,700 distinct CDR3 sequences, 20% appearing once. General study points: For local T-cell clonality, the correlation with local tumor mutational burden was moderate but significant (R around 0.35). Patients largely differed in their high-frequency T-cell receptor beta clonotypes.

V is TRBV5-4 and J is TRBJ1-5, with 10 bases that match TRBD1. The material sequenced was lung tumor tissue. This clonotype was sampled from a man in his sixties with non-small cell lung cancer. DNA of the CDR3: TGTGCCAGCAAAAACGGGACAGGGGACTTCCAGCCCCAGCATTTT. Its translation: CASKNGTGDFQPQHF.